The following is a T cell receptor (beta chain) sequence with its context. Its antigen is unidentified. This specimen comes from a study of a mutant IDH1 vaccine in newly diagnosed glioma. Study-level information: Patients got their first vaccination 4-6 weeks after radiotherapy alone, or with temozolomide cycles.

Described time point: week 47, end of study. Every single dose of the vaccine, 300 ug of mutant IDH1 20-mer peptide, came with topical imiquimod. The CDR3 has 14 amino acids. Germline V gene data show CDR1 as SQVTM and CDR2 as ANQGSEA. Trimming took off 7 bases at V and 1 base at J, with 16 bases between the two ends. Produced via immunoSEQ multiplex PCR; TCRdb's table is partial and in-frame only. The sample consists of some 40,000 clones, around 75% of them appearing once. The specimen comprised PBMCs, sampled from a glioma patient whose treatment included an IDH1 peptide vaccine. This clonotype originated in a man in his forties with glioma. The chain is built from TRBV29-1 and TRBJ1-1; D remains ambiguous. The CDR3: CSAETPNKNTEAFF. The CDR3 nucleotides read TGCAGCGCCGAGACCCCAAACAAGAACACTGAAGCTTTCTTT.